This T cell receptor beta chain was captured in a study of response to subunit inactivated influenza vaccine. TCRdb analysed the RT-PCR reads with MiXCR anew, one entry per CDR3 protein. In the table there are 290,000 or so distinct CDR3 sequences, about 20% of which are singletons. V was pared by 0 bases and J by 7 bases, with 11 bases of the junction left unmatched. The germline CDR1 and CDR2 sequences are SGDLS and YYNGEE. The CDR3 is 16 residues long. As for this clonotype: The conserved final phenylalanine or tryptophan is absent from the CDR3, which likely points to a read error.

This rearrangement joins TRBV9 to TRBJ2-7, with TRBD2 matching 9 bases. Specimen: PBMCs from blood, collected about 19 months after vaccination. This clonotype was sampled from a man between 50 and 69 years old who received an inactivated influenza vaccine. The CDR3 nucleotides read TGTGCCAGCAGCGTAGGCGGGAGGGCCGTCGTGGGTGAGCAGTACTGC. Amino acid sequence: CASSVGGRAVVGEQYC.